This is a list of T cell receptor beta chains from one sample in a study of T-cell reconstitution after alpha-beta-depleted transplantation in children. A single record per CDR3 protein comes from TCRdb applying MiXCR to the PCR reads. This sample has a few hundred thousand distinct CDR3 sequences; 20% occur once, and the top ten carry around 4%. The sequencing here drew on PBMCs from the stem cell graft donor, taken from the stem cell graft. The source is a human donor who donated a stem cell graft to a child with acute myeloid leukemia. The CDR3 runs from the conserved cysteine through the conserved F or W. Fields, in order: CDR3 length, V gene, J gene, D gene, clone size, CDR3 protein, CDR3 DNA. D genes are given only for firm matches. Size tells how often a clone was seen (once, few, many) or the class of an expanded clone, and some rows leave it out.

13	TRBV7-9	TRBJ2-2	-	-	CASMGGITGELFF	TGTGCCAGCATGGGTGGCATCACCGGGGAGCTGTTTTTT
13	TRBV15	TRBJ1-1	TRBD1	many	CATSRNRGGEAFF	TGTGCCACCAGCAGGAACAGGGGAGGTGAAGCTTTCTTT
15	TRBV12-3/TRBV12-4	TRBJ1-1	TRBD1	-	CASSPGLTGFSEAFF	TGTGCCAGCAGTCCCGGCCTGACAGGGTTTTCTGAAGCTTTCTTT
16	TRBV28	TRBJ2-2	TRBD1	once	CASSLWDRGHTGELFF	TGTGCCAGCAGTTTATGGGACAGGGGGCACACCGGGGAGCTGTTTTTT
13	TRBV12-3/TRBV12-4	TRBJ2-5	-	-	CASQGGGVETQYF	TGTGCCAGCCAAGGGGGGGGAGTGGAGACCCAGTACTTC
14	TRBV15	TRBJ2-7	TRBD1	-	CATSVTGGPYEQYF	TGTGCCACCAGCGTGACAGGGGGCCCCTACGAGCAGTACTTC
16	TRBV12-3/TRBV12-4	TRBJ2-3	-	few	CASSSRTRGYTDTQYF	TGTGCCAGCAGTTCCCGGACACGAGGATACACAGATACGCAGTATTTT
18	TRBV21-1	TRBJ2-2	-	few	CASSKALAGSTRVGELFF	TGTGCCAGCAGCAAAGCGCTGGCAGGTTCCACGAGGGTCGGGGAGCTGTTTTTT
13	TRBV5-6	TRBJ2-1	TRBD2	many	CASSSTSGNEQFF	TGTGCCAGCAGCTCGACTAGCGGCAATGAGCAGTTCTTC
12	TRBV20-1	TRBJ2-5	-	few	CSVSGLGETQYF	TGCAGTGTCTCGGGATTGGGGGAGACCCAGTACTTC
16	TRBV5-1	TRBJ2-7	-	-	CASSLEGWQDDYEQYF	TGCGCCAGCAGCTTGGAAGGTTGGCAGGATGACTACGAGCAGTACTTC
11	TRBV12-3/TRBV12-4	TRBJ2-7	-	many	CASSYGYEQYF	TGTGCCAGCAGTTACGGCTACGAGCAGTACTTC
13	TRBV29-1	TRBJ2-6	-	many	CSVVGSGANVLTF	TGCAGCGTTGTAGGTTCTGGGGCCAACGTCCTGACTTTC
15	TRBV10-1	TRBJ2-7	TRBD2	-	CASSDRREGLGEQYF	TGCGCCAGCAGTGATCGGCGGGAGGGCCTGGGGGAGCAGTACTTC
14	TRBV7-6	TRBJ2-3	-	-	CASSLQPEADTQYF	TGTGCCAGCAGCTTACAACCGGAGGCAGATACGCAGTATTTT
15	TRBV29-1	TRBJ2-5	TRBD2	-	CSVVGWGLGVETQYF	TGCAGCGTTGTTGGGTGGGGACTAGGGGTAGAGACCCAGTACTTC
14	TRBV6-5	TRBJ1-5	TRBD1	-	CASSYQGGTQPQHF	TGTGCCAGCAGTTACCAGGGGGGGACTCAGCCCCAGCATTTT
12	TRBV27	TRBJ2-7	-	-	CASSTAGYEQYF	TGTGCCAGCAGTACCGCAGGGTACGAGCAGTACTTC
15	TRBV6-1	TRBJ2-7	-	-	CASRRPGLASYEQYF	TGTGCCAGCAGGCGCCCGGGACTCGCCTCCTACGAGCAGTACTTC
13	TRBV20-1	TRBJ1-1	-	few	CSARDKGNTEAFF	TGCAGTGCTAGAGATAAGGGGAACACTGAAGCTTTCTTT
15	TRBV5-1	TRBJ2-2	-	few	CASSFRDKNTGELFF	TGCGCCAGCAGCTTCCGGGACAAGAACACCGGGGAGCTGTTTTTT
15	TRBV20-1	TRBJ1-6	-	many	CSARRRGAYNSPLHF	TGCAGTGCTAGGAGGAGGGGGGCCTATAATTCACCCCTCCACTTT
12	TRBV29-1	TRBJ1-5	-	-	CSVEDRDQPQHF	TGCAGCGTTGAAGATAGGGATCAGCCCCAGCATTTT
17	TRBV7-2	TRBJ2-1	-	once	CASSLAVGRDIGNEQFF	TGTGCCAGCAGCTTAGCGGTGGGCAGGGACATAGGGAATGAGCAGTTCTTC
12	TRBV6-1	TRBJ2-7	-	-	CASSGNRVEQYF	TGTGCCAGCAGTGGAAACAGGGTCGAGCAGTACTTC